Each of the 27 T cell receptor beta chains below was sequenced from the same sample in a study of shared clonotypes between healthy human individuals (TCRdb year 2020). CD8 naive samples were obtained by positive selection for CCR7 among CD45RO-negative cells, yielding a CD45RA+CCR7+ population from which TemRA cells were excluded. The protocol used for the library was the immunoSEQ multiplex PCR assay. Entries here come from immuneACCESS through TCRdb and include only in-frame sequences with V and J called. Some clones fail to appear in such tables; in the studies checked, an unresolved V gene covers under half of the shortfall, and the cause of the remainder is unknown. This sample gives about 2 million clones in total; less than 95% of them show up just once. The ten largest clonotypes hold 0.85% to 1.3% of the sample. Sequencing used naive CD8+ T cells sorted from blood. The sample's cell subset or site label is to be understood as: CD45RA+CCR7+. Source of these receptors: a man in his late teens or twenties in good health.

The CDR3 sequence is CASSSIGTTNTGELFF. CDR3 nucleotides: TGTGCCAGCAGTAGCATTGGGACTACTAACACCGGGGAGCTGTTTTTT. The rearrangement joins TRBV27 to TRBJ2-2, with 7 bases lining up with TRBD2. With V trimmed by 5 bases and J by 2 bases, 8 bases remained unmatched. CDR1 and CDR2 (germline): MNHEY, SMNVEV (reference sequence). There are 16 residues in the CDR3.

The chain combines TRBV13 with TRBJ2-7, with D unclear. The CDR3 consists of 11 residues. With 5 bases removed from V and 6 bases from J, the gap between germline ends came to 8 bases. From germline, CDR1 is PRHDT and CDR2 FYEKMQ (reference sequence). CDR3 in DNA: TGTGCCAGCAGCACAAGTGCCGAGCAGTACTTC. Encoded protein: CASSTSAEQYF.

The chain carries TRBV7-2 and TRBJ2-5; TRBD1 is a possible D gene (6 bases). The CDR3 extends over 16 amino acids. Germline-derived CDR1 and CDR2 are SGHTA and FQGNSA. Trimming shortened V by 4 bases and J by 2 bases, and 17 bases separated the two germline ends. The DNA of the CDR3 is TGTGCCAGCAGCTCTAGTGCCGTGACAGGTCAAGAGACCCAGTACTTC. Protein: CASSSSAVTGQETQYF.

A single count supports this clone. The J gene is TRBJ2-5, the V gene TRBV7-2, with D uncertain. CDR1 is SGHTA, CDR2 FQGNSA, per germline. Trimming shortened V by 1 base and J by 2 bases, and 14 bases separated the two germline ends. This CDR3 has 16 amino acids. This CDR3 reads CASSLEVWNFQETQYF. DNA for the CDR3: TGTGCCAGCAGCTTAGAGGTCTGGAACTTTCAAGAGACCCAGTACTTC.

This chain links TRBV4-3 with TRBJ2-2, with 7 bases aligning to TRBD2. The CDR3 totals 17 residues. With 1 base clipped from V and 6 bases from J, the junction kept 11 bases outside the gene matches. Looked up from germline, CDR1 is LGHNA and CDR2 is YSLEER. In DNA, the CDR3 is TGCGCCAGCAGCCAAGGGCCTAGCGGATGGGGCGCCGGGGAGCTGTTTTTT. Translated: CASSQGPSGWGAGELFF.

The chain recombines TRBV28 with TRBJ2-3; a weak D match, TRBD1 (6 bases). The CDR3 spans 18 residues. Per the germline V gene, CDR1 is MDHEN and CDR2 is SYDVKM. Trimming removed 4 bases from V and 0 bases from J, with 20 bases in between. CDR3 residues: CASSSGQGIGPSTDTQYF. In DNA form, the CDR3 reads TGTGCCAGCAGTTCCGGCCAGGGGATCGGTCCTAGCACAGATACGCAGTATTTT.

The J gene is TRBJ1-2, the V gene TRBV6-5; D ambiguous. The V and J ends lost 2 bases and 8 bases respectively, with 15 bases between them. The CDR3 is 14 amino acids. Germline lookup yields CDR1 MNHEY and CDR2 SVGAGI. The CDR3: CASSYLTKSGGYTF. The CDR3 nucleotides are TGTGCCAGCAGTTACCTAACAAAAAGCGGGGGCTACACCTTC.

Regarding this clone: The identical CDR3 is also encoded by other nucleotide sequences in the sample. V is TRBV5-6 and J is TRBJ2-2, with D uncertain. Looked up from germline, CDR1 is SGHDT and CDR2 is YYEEEE. V shed 1 base and J shed 1 base, with 5 bases lying between them. The CDR3 has 14 amino acids. CDR3 nucleotide sequence: TGTGCCAGCAGCTTGCCGGAGAACACCGGGGAGCTGTTTTTT. This translates into CASSLPENTGELFF.

The chain couples TRBV7-9 to TRBJ2-3; D is perhaps TRBD1 (5 bases). CDR1 and CDR2 (germline): SEHNR, FQNEAQ (reference sequence). With 3 bases removed from V and 0 bases from J, the gap between germline ends came to 10 bases. The CDR3 is made up of 15 amino acids. CDR3 sequence: CASSFDSTSTDTQYF. CDR3 bases: TGTGCCAGCAGCTTCGACAGCACTAGCACAGATACGCAGTATTTT.

V is TRBV11-2 and J is TRBJ2-1; D remains ambiguous. The germline V gene encodes CDR1 SGHAT and CDR2 FQNNGV. V dropped 1 base and J dropped 6 bases, with 10 bases sitting between them. The CDR3 is made up of 14 amino acids. CDR3 sequence reads: CASSLVSSFNEQFF. CDR3 bases: TGTGCCAGCAGCTTAGTGAGCAGTTTCAATGAGCAGTTCTTC.

The V gene is TRBV7-6, the J gene TRBJ1-1; no clear D gene. Trimming cost V 1 base and J 1 base, with 13 bases left between them. The CDR3 contains 16 residues. Germline V gene sequence: CDR1 SGHVS, CDR2 FNYEAQ. In nucleotides, the CDR3 is TGTGCCAGCAGCTTAGAGTTGGCCAGAGCGAACACTGAAGCTTTCTTT. It translates to CASSLELARANTEAFF.

V usage is TRBV6-4 and J usage is TRBJ1-5; the match to TRBD1 covers 9 bases. Germline V lookup: CDR1 MRHNA, CDR2 SNTAGT. This CDR3 region has 16 residues. The ends lost 2 bases at V and 5 bases at J; junction bases unmatched: 7. CDR3 bases: TGTGCCAGCAGTGACCACCTTGACAGGGGGGATCAGCCCCAGCATTTT. Translation: CASSDHLDRGDQPQHF.

This chain links TRBV27 with TRBJ2-7, with TRBD2 matching 9 bases. Germline CDR1 and CDR2: MNHEY and SMNVEV (reference sequence). With V trimmed by 5 bases and J by 3 bases, 5 bases remained unmatched. There are 14 residues in the CDR3. The CDR3 spells CASSPGLAVYEQYF. CDR3 nucleotide sequence: TGTGCCAGCAGTCCGGGACTAGCTGTCTACGAGCAGTACTTC.

About this clone: This CDR3 is also generated by other DNA sequences in the sample. CDR3 protein: CASSLGGGQPQHF. The CDR3 DNA reads TGTGCCAGCAGCTTGGGGGGCGGACAGCCCCAGCATTTT. V and J are TRBV5-6 and TRBJ1-5, with D possibly matching TRBD1 (5 bases). The germline V gene has CDR1 SGHDT and CDR2 YYEEEE. Trimming left V 0 bases short and J 7 bases short, with 8 bases between. This CDR3 is 13 amino acids long.

About this clone: The sample contains more than one DNA sequence encoding this CDR3. This chain links TRBV7-3 with TRBJ2-1, with TRBD2 matching over 11 bases. The CDR3 is 15 residues long. Germline assignment: CDR1 SGHTA and CDR2 FQGTGA. The V and J ends lost 4 bases and 6 bases, in that order; junction bases with no gene match: 5. CDR3 protein: CASSSGTSGGNEQFF. CDR3 nucleotides: TGTGCCAGCAGCTCGGGGACTAGCGGCGGCAATGAGCAGTTCTTC.

The chain is built from TRBV14 and TRBJ2-7, with 7 bases fitting TRBD2. Germline V CDR1 and CDR2: SGHDN, FVKESK. The ends lost 1 base at V and 1 base at J; junction bases unmatched: 10. The CDR3 extends over 17 amino acids. The CDR3 sequence: CASSQGNLAAESYEQYF. The CDR3 coding sequence is TGTGCCAGCAGCCAAGGGAACCTAGCGGCGGAATCCTACGAGCAGTACTTC.

In this sample, this clone turned up many times. The chain has TRBV29-1 and TRBJ2-1; D is ambiguous. V was clipped by 7 bases and J by 6 bases, with 7 bases between them. Germline assignment: CDR1 SQVTM and CDR2 ANQGSEA. This CDR3 has 10 amino acids. The CDR3 coding sequence is TGCAGCGCCCGCCGCAATGAGCAGTTCTTC. Its protein is CSARRNEQFF.

A single count supports this clone. The V gene is TRBV7-9, the J gene TRBJ1-2, with 9 bases that match TRBD1. V trimming: 1 base; J trimming: 4 bases; junction bases outside the gene matches: 16. The CDR3 sequence is 19 residues long. The germline gives CDR1 SEHNR, CDR2 FQNEAQ (reference sequence). In DNA form, the CDR3 reads TGTGCCAGCAGCTTAGGAGTATCGGAACAGGGGGCGGTTTCCTATGGCTACACCTTC. It is translated as CASSLGVSEQGAVSYGYTF.

The rearrangement links TRBV7-9 to TRBJ2-1; maybe TRBD2 (6 bases). V lost 2 bases and J 9 bases, leaving 14 bases between the germline ends. The CDR3 has 14 residues. The V gene's germline CDR1 is SEHNR and CDR2 FQNEAQ (reference sequence). The CDR3 sequence: CASSLLGGYGEQFF. The CDR3 DNA reads as TGTGCCAGCAGCTTACTCGGGGGTTACGGTGAGCAGTTCTTC.

The rearrangement uses TRBV5-6 and TRBJ2-1; D gene unclear. The germline V and J ends were trimmed by 0 bases and 8 bases, with 6 bases remaining between them. CDR3 length: 12 residues. Germline V gene sequence: CDR1 SGHDT, CDR2 YYEEEE. The CDR3 nucleotides are TGTGCCAGCAGCTTGGAGATGGATGAGCAGTTCTTC. Amino acids: CASSLEMDEQFF. Combining the CDR3 with reference TRBV5-6 and TRBJ2-1 gives the whole variable domain DAGVTQSPTHLIKTRGQQVTLRCSPKSGHDTVSWYQQALGQGPQFIFQYYEEEERQRGNFPDRFSGHQFPNYSSELNVNALLLGDSALYLCASSLEMDEQFFGPGTRLTVL.

The chain recombines TRBV5-3 with TRBJ1-3, with D maybe TRBD1 (6 bases). TRBV5-3 is an ORF; its function is uncertain. The CDR3 is 17 amino acids. With 7 bases removed from V and 3 bases from J, the gap between germline ends came to 23 bases. CDR3 amino acids: CARSPPALGACGNTIYF. Written as DNA, the CDR3 is TGTGCCAGATCACCCCCTGCGCTGGGGGCATGTGGAAACACCATATATTTT.

This rearrangement joins TRBV18 to TRBJ2-7; the D is unclear. The length of the CDR3 is 15 residues. Germline CDR1 reads KGHSH; CDR2 reads LQKENI. The V gene lost 3 bases and the J gene lost 2 bases, with 14 bases spanning the gap. CDR3: CASSPFPMPTYEQYF. Written as DNA, the CDR3 is TGTGCCAGCTCACCTTTCCCCATGCCTACCTACGAGCAGTACTTC.

CDR3: CASSSTGSDGYTF. The CDR3 nucleotides are TGTGCCAGCAGCAGTACAGGCTCTGACGGCTACACCTTC. This chain joins TRBV9 and TRBJ1-2, with a weak D call TRBD1 (5 bases). The V gene's germline CDR1 is SGDLS and CDR2 YYNGEE. Trimming cost V 4 bases and J 8 bases, with 15 bases left between them. The CDR3 has 13 amino acids.

V is TRBV7-9 and J is TRBJ2-3; 8 nucleotides agree with TRBD2. V shed 3 bases and J 0 bases; nucleotides not matched to a gene: 8. The CDR3 spans 17 residues. CDR1 and CDR2 from the germline V gene are SEHNR and FQNEAQ (reference sequence). The DNA of the CDR3 is TGTGCCAGCAGCTTGGGCGCGGGGGGTCCTAGCACAGATACGCAGTATTTT. Its translation is CASSLGAGGPSTDTQYF.

In this sample, this clone turned up once. The identical CDR3 is also encoded by other nucleotide sequences in the sample. The V and J genes are TRBV11-3 and TRBJ2-1, with D maybe TRBD2 (5 bases). V lost 3 bases and J 5 bases, leaving 5 bases between the germline ends. The germline V gene encodes CDR1 SGHNT and CDR2 YENEEA. This CDR3 contains 12 residues. The CDR3 spells CASSFGDNEQFF. For the CDR3, the DNA is TGTGCCAGCAGCTTCGGGGACAATGAGCAGTTCTTC.

V gene TRBV27 combines with J gene TRBJ1-1; possible D gene TRBD1, 5 bases. The CDR3 runs to 17 residues. V was shortened by 4 bases and J by 1 base, with 19 bases between the two germline ends. The germline CDR1 and CDR2 sequences are MNHEY and SMNVEV (reference sequence). CDR3 in amino acids: CASSSLGPLMGNTEAFF. CDR3 DNA: TGTGCCAGCAGTTCGTTGGGGCCCTTAATGGGGAACACTGAAGCTTTCTTT.

This chain joins TRBV23-1 and TRBJ1-1, with TRBD1 matching over 8 bases. TRBV23-1 is recorded as an ORF, its role being uncertain. V lost 2 bases, J lost 6 bases, and 5 bases stayed unmatched. CDR3 length: 14 residues. CDR3 protein: CASSQNRGSPEAFF. In nucleotides, the CDR3 is TGCGCCAGCAGTCAAAACAGGGGGAGCCCTGAAGCTTTCTTT.